This TCR beta chain emerged from a study of CD8 T cells in Susac syndrome. Study-wide points: Susac CD8+ clonal expansion peaked in TEMRA cells and active patients.

An amount of RNA that ranged from about 0.45 to 1 ug was reverse transcribed with random hexamers. MiXCR was run by TCRdb on the immunoSEQ multiplex PCR reads, yielding one entry per CDR3 protein. The repertoire includes about 110,000 distinct CDR3 sequences, approximately 95% of them detected once, and about 0.41% sits in the top ten. V lost 4 bases to trimming and J lost 5 bases, with 12 bases between them. Germline CDR1 is MNHEY and CDR2 is SMNVEV (reference sequence). This CDR3 contains 14 residues. About this clonotype: Its cognate antigen is unknown.

Negative isolation was applied to CD8+ and CD4+ T cells, and FACS enrichment was applied to TEMRA cells. The sample taken for sequencing was CD8+ T cells from PBMCs. The receptor was derived from a human donor with Susac syndrome. The chain recombines TRBV27 with TRBJ2-1; D remains unclear. CDR3: CASSYLAVDNEQFF. CDR3 coding DNA: TGTGCCAGCAGTTACCTGGCTGTGGACAATGAGCAGTTCTTC.